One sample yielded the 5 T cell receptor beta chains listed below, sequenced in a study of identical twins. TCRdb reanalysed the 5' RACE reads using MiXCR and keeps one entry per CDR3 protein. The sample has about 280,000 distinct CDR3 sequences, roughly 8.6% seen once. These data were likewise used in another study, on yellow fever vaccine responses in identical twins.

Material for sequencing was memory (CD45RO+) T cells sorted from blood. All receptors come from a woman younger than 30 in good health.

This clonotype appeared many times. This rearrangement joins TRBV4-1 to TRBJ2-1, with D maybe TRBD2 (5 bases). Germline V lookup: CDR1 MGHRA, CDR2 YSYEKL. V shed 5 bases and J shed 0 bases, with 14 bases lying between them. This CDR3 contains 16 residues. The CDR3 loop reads CASSSRQRSSYNEQFF. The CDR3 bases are TGCGCCAGCAGCTCCAGGCAGCGGAGCTCCTACAATGAGCAGTTCTTC.

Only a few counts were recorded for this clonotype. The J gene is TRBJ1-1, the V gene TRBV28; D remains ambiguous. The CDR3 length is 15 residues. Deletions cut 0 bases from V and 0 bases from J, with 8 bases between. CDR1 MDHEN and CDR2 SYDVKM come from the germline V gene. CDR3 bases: TGTGCCAGCAGTTTATGGGGAGTGGTGAACACTGAAGCTTTCTTT. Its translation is CASSLWGVVNTEAFF.

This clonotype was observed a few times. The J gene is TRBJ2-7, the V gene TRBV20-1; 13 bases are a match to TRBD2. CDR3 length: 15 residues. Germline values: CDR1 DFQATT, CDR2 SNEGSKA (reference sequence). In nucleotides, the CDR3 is TGCAGCCCCCGAGGGGGGACTAGCGGGGAGTACGAGCAGTACGTC. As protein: CSPRGGTSGEYEQYV.

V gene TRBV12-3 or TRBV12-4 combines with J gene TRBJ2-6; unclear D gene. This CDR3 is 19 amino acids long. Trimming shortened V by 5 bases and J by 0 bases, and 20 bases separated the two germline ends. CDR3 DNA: TGTGCCAGCAGTACAAAAGGGCCCTGGCAGGACTCTGGGGCCAACGTCCTGACTTTC. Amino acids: CASSTKGPWQDSGANVLTF.

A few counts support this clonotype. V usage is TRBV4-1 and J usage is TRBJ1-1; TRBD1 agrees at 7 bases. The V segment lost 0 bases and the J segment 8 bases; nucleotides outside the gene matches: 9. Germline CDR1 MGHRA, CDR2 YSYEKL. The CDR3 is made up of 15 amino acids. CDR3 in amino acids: CASSQENLWGQEAFF. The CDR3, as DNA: TGCGCCAGCAGCCAAGAGAATTTATGGGGACAGGAAGCTTTCTTT.